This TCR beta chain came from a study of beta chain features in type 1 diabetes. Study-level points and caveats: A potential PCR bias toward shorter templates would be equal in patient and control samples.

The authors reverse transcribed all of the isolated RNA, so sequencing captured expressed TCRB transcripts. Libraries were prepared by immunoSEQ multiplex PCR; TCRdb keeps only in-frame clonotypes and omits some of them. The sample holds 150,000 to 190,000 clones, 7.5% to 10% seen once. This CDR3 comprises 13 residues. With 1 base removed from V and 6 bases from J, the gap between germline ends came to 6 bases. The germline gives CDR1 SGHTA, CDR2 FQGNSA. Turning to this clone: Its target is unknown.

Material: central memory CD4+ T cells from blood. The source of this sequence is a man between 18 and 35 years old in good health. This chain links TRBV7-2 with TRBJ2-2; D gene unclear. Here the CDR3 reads CASSLGRAGELFF. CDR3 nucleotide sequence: TGTGCCAGCAGCTTAGGTCGGGCCGGGGAGCTGTTTTTT.